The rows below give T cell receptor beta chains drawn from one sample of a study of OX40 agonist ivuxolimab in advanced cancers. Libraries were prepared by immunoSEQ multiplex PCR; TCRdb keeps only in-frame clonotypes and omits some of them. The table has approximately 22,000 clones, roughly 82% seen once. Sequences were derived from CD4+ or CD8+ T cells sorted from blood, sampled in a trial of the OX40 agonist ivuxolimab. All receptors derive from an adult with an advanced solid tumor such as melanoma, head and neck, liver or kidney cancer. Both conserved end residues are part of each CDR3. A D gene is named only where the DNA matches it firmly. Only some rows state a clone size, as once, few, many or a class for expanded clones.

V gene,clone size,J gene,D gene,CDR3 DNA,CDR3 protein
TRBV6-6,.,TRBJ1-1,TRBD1,TGTGCCAGCAGTTGGAGTAACAGGGGCGTTACTGAAGCTTTCTTT,CASSWSNRGVTEAFF
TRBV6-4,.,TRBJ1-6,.,TGTGCCAGCAGTGACGGGAGGTCACCCCTCCACTTT,CASSDGRSPLHF
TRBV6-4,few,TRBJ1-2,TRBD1,TGTGCCAGCAGTGCCACATATGACAGGGAAGAGATAAAAAACTATGGCTACACCTTC,CASSATYDREEIKNYGYTF
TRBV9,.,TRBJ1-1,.,TGTGCCAGCAGCGTAGGTCTAATGAACACTGAAGCTTTCTTT,CASSVGLMNTEAFF
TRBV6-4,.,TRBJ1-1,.,TGTGCCAGCAGTCCCAAGGGGGGATTCTCTGAAGCTTTCTTT,CASSPKGGFSEAFF
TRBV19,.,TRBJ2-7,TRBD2,TGTGCCAGTAGTCAGACTAGCGACTCCTACGAGCAGTACTTC,CASSQTSDSYEQYF
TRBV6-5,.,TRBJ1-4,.,TGTGCCAGCAGTTGGACAGCAACTAATGAAAAACTGTTTTTT,CASSWTATNEKLFF
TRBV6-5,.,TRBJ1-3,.,TGTGCCAGCAGTTCCCCAAGAAACACCATATATTTT,CASSSPRNTIYF
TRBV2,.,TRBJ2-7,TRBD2,TGTGCCAGCAGTGCTGCGGGGGGGCCCTACGAGCAGTACTTC,CASSAAGGPYEQYF
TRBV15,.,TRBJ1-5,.,TGTGCCACCAGCAGAGAGACCCTCGGGGGACAGCCCCAGCATTTT,CATSRETLGGQPQHF
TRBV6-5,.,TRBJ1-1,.,TGTGCCAGCGGAATCACACCGAACACTGAAGCTTTCTTT,CASGITPNTEAFF
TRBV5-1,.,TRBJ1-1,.,TGCGCCAGCAGCCTTACTCCGAACACTGAAGCTTTCTTT,CASSLTPNTEAFF
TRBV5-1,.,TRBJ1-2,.,TGCGCCAGCAGCACCGGGACAACCCGAGGCTACACCTTC,CASSTGTTRGYTF
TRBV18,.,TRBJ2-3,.,TGTGCCAGCTCACCACAGGGTAGGGGTTCGGATACGCAGTATTTT,CASSPQGRGSDTQYF
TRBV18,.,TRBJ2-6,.,TGTGCCAGCTCACCAATGCAGATCTCTGGGGCCAACGTCCTGACTTTC,CASSPMQISGANVLTF
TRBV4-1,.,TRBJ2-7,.,TGCGCCAGCAGCCAGACTAATTTGGACGAGCAGTACTTC,CASSQTNLDEQYF
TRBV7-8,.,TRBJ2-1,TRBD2,TGTGCCAGCACCACAGGCGCTAGCGGGGGCACTGAGCAGTTCTTC,CASTTGASGGTEQFF
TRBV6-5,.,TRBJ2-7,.,TGTGCCAGCAGCCCCGGGGGCGGTGGGTACGAGCAGTACTTC,CASSPGGGGYEQYF
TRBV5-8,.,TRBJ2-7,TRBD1,TGTGCCAGCAGCTTTGGACAGGGGAGCGTCTACGAGCAGTACTTC,CASSFGQGSVYEQYF
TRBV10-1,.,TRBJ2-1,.,TGCGCCAGCAGTGAGAACCCTGCGAAACATGAGCAGTTCTTC,CASSENPAKHEQFF
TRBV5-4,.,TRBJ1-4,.,TGTGCCAGCAGCCCCGGGATGGAGGGTGAAAAACTGTTTTTT,CASSPGMEGEKLFF
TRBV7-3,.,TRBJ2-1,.,TGTGCCAGCAGCTTAAGGTCGGACTCTTACAATGAGCAGTTCTTC,CASSLRSDSYNEQFF
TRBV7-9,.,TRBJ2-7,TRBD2,TGTGCCAGCAGCATACGGACTAGCGGAGGTCGGCTGAACTTC,CASSIRTSGGRLNF